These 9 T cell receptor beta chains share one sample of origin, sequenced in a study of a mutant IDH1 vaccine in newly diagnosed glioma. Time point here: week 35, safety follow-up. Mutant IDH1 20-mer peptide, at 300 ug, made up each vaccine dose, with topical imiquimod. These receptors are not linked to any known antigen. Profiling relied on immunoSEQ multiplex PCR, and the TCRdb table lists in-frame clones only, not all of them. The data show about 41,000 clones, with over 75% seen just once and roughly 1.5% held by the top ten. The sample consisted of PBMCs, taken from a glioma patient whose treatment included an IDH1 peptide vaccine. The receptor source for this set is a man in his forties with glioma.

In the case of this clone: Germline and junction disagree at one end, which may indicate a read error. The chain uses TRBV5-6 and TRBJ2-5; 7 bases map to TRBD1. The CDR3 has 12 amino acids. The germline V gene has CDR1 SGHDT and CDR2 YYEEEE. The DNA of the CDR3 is TGTGCCAGCAGTTTACGACGGGACAGCCTAAACTTC. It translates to CASSLRRDSLNF.

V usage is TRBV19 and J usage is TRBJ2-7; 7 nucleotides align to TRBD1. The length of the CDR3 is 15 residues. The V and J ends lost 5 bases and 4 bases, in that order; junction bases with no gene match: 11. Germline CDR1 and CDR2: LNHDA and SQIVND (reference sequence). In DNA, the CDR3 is TGTGCCAGTAGTCAAGGACCGGGACAGTCATACGAGCAGTACTTC. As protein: CASSQGPGQSYEQYF.

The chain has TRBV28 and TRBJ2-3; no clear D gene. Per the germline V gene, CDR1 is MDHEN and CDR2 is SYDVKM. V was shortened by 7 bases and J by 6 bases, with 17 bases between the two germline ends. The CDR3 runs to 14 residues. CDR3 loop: CASMRPPRSDTQYF. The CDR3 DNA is TGTGCCAGCATGCGTCCACCCAGGTCCGATACGCAGTATTTT.

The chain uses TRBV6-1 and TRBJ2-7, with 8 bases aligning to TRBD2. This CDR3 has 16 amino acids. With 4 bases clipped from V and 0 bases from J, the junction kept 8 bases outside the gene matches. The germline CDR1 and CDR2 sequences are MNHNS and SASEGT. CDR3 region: CASSVGSGASSYEQYV. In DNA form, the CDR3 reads TGTGCCAGCAGTGTCGGTAGCGGGGCTAGCTCCTACGAGCAGTACGTC.

The CDR3 spells CASSPQAGQGETQYF. In nucleotides, the CDR3 is TGTGCCAGCAGTCCGCAGGCGGGACAGGGGGAGACCCAGTACTTC. The chain carries TRBV6-4 and TRBJ2-5, with TRBD1 matching 10 bases. Germline trimming cut 5 bases from V and 5 bases from J; bases unmatched to any gene: 8. CDR1 is MRHNA, CDR2 SNTAGT, per germline. The CDR3 sequence is 15 residues long.

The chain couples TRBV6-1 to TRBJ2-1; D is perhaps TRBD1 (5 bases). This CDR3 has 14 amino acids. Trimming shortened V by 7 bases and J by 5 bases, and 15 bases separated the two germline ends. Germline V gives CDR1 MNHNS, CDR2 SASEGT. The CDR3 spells CASNISGRDNEQFF. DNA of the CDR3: TGTGCCAGCAACATATCAGGGCGCGACAATGAGCAGTTCTTC.

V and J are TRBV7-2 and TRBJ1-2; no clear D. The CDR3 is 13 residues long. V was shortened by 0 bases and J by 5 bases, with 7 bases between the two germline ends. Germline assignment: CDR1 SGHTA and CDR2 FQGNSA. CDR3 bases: TGTGCCAGCAGCTTAGCAACCAGATATGGCTACACCTTC. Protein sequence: CASSLATRYGYTF.

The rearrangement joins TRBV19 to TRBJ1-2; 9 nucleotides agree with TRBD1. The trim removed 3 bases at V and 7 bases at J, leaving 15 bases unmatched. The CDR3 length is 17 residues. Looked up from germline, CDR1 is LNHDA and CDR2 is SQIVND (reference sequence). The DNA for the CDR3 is TGTGCCAGTAGTATGCCCCTTTTGCCGGGACAGGGACCTGGCTACACCTTC. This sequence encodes CASSMPLLPGQGPGYTF.

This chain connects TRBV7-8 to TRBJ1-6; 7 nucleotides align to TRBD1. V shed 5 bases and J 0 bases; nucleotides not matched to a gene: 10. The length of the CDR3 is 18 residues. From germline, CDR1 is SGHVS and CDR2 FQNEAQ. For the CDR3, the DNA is TGTGCCAGCAGCCCCGAGGGGGCCTTTAGCTCCTATAATTCACCCCTCCACTTT. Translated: CASSPEGAFSSYNSPLHF.